This TCR beta chain was sequenced for a study of CXCR3-negative and CXCR3-positive naive CD8 T cells. The germline V gene has CDR1 SQVTM and CDR2 ANQGSEA. The CDR3 length is 12 residues. Triplicate sorts, 250,000 to 350,000 cells apiece, were made for each CD8+ T cell subset. Carrying UMI labels, the TRB cDNA libraries were prepared through 5' RACE. From its re-call of the 5' RACE reads, TCRdb lists each CDR3 protein once, without DNA. The sample table includes roughly 40,000 distinct CDR3 sequences. The sequenced material came from memory CD8+ T cells from blood. V gene TRBV29-1 combines with J gene TRBJ2-1; TCRdb designates TRBD2, a call that cannot be tested without DNA. The receptor comes from a human donor in good health. Some clones in this sample may be carry-over from other donors' samples. CDR3 amino acids: CSVEDQSPEQFF.